This section outlines one T cell receptor (beta chain) sequence together with its context. What it binds is unknown. This sample is part of a study of human T cells and chemical hapten exposure. Study as a whole: The upper back received 0.01% DPC by patch testing, with results read at 6 days.

The V gene lost 1 base and the J gene lost 6 bases, with 3 bases spanning the gap. This CDR3 contains 11 residues. Germline CDR1 and CDR2: KGHSH and LQKENI. Study-level results: Counts of TCRs above 1 in 1000 frequency stayed unchanged with DPC sensitization.

TCRdb redid the calling of the RACE reads with MiXCR, one entry per CDR3 protein. This sample yields 250,000 or so distinct CDR3 sequences, of which roughly 8% are seen a single time; roughly 1.2% belongs to the top ten. The time point: pre-sensitization, week 0. Specified treatment: therapeutic diphenylcyclopropenone sensitization with weekly scalp DPC. Before extraction, the whole blood was not fractionated, and total RNA was taken from it. The TCR sequence derives from a man aged 18 to 30 with alopecia areata. Some clones in this sample may be carry-over from other donors' samples. The source was whole blood, collected in connection with sensitization to the hapten diphenylcyclopropenone (DPC). The chain combines TRBV18 with TRBJ2-5; D call uncertain. This chain's CDR3 is CASSPRQTQYF. CDR3 coding DNA: TGTGCCAGCTCACCACGGCAGACCCAGTACTTC.